One and the same sample provided the 30 T cell receptor beta chains below, sequenced in a study of shared clonotypes between healthy human individuals. Libraries were prepared by immunoSEQ multiplex PCR; TCRdb keeps only in-frame clonotypes and omits some of them. The repertoire holds about 2.1 million clones, with around 95% as singletons. It was CD45RO-negative cells, positively selected for CCR7, that made up naive CD8 cells, with terminally differentiated effector memory CD45RA+ cells excluded. The sample comprised naive CD8+ T cells from PBMCs. The source of these receptors is a man aged 18 to 29 in good health. Some clones in this sample may be carry-over from other donors' samples.

The chain has TRBV6-5 and TRBJ2-1, with 7 positions matching TRBD2. Germline V gene lookup returns CDR1 MNHEY and CDR2 SVGAGI. CDR3 length equals 14 residues. V trimming: 2 bases; J trimming: 3 bases; junction bases outside the gene matches: 1. CDR3 sequence: CASSYRTSYNEQFF. In nucleotides, the CDR3 is TGTGCCAGCAGTTACCGGACTAGCTACAATGAGCAGTTCTTC.

The chain carries TRBV5-6 and TRBJ2-5; D gene unclear. The germline gives CDR1 SGHDT, CDR2 YYEEEE. The CDR3 is made up of 14 amino acids. V was trimmed by 2 bases and J by 2 bases, leaving 10 bases between them. CDR3 in amino acids: CASSLSTAQETQYF. In nucleotides, the CDR3 is TGTGCCAGCAGCTTAAGTACCGCGCAAGAGACCCAGTACTTC.

About this clone: The same CDR3 can be traced to other DNA sequences in this sample. This chain joins TRBV9 and TRBJ2-1; D might be TRBD2 (5 bases). Germline values: CDR1 SGDLS, CDR2 YYNGEE. The CDR3 spans 16 residues. V lost 0 bases to trimming and J lost 1 base, with 11 bases between them. The CDR3: CASSVGLAGSYNEQFF. CDR3 sequence (DNA): TGTGCCAGCAGCGTAGGGCTAGCTGGGTCCTACAATGAGCAGTTCTTC.

Concerning this clone: At the DNA level, this CDR3 is encoded by other sequences in the same sample as well. This chain connects TRBV9 to TRBJ1-1; D unresolved. V dropped 0 bases and J dropped 1 base, with 4 bases sitting between them. Germline V gene lookup returns CDR1 SGDLS and CDR2 YYNGEE. The CDR3 consists of 13 residues. CDR3 amino acids: CASSVESNTEAFF. In DNA form, the CDR3 reads TGTGCCAGCAGCGTAGAGTCGAACACTGAAGCTTTCTTT.

The V gene is TRBV25-1, the J gene TRBJ2-1; 9 nucleotides line up with TRBD1. In germline, CDR1 is MGHDK, CDR2 SYGVNS. V shed 3 bases, J shed 7 bases, and the junction held 7 bases outside the gene matches. CDR3 length: 15 amino acids. CDR3 residues: CASSEGQGVRNEQFF. CDR3 DNA sequence: TGTGCCAGCAGTGAGGGACAGGGTGTTCGTAATGAGCAGTTCTTC.

The V gene is TRBV19, the J gene TRBJ2-5; 7 bases are a match to TRBD2. This CDR3 is built from 15 residues. Germline CDR1 is LNHDA and CDR2 is SQIVND (reference sequence). Losses at the gene ends were 3 bases for V and 1 base for J; bases not matched to a gene: 5. The CDR3 loop reads CASSITSVAQETQYF. For the CDR3, the DNA is TGTGCCAGTAGTATTACTAGCGTAGCCCAAGAGACCCAGTACTTC. Complete variable domain (other parts from reference TRBV19 and TRBJ2-5): DGGITQSPKYLFRKEGQNVTLSCEQNLNHDAMYWYRQDPGQGLRLIYYSQIVNDFQKGDIAEGYSVSREKKESFPLTVTSAQKNPTAFYLCASSITSVAQETQYFGPGTRLLVL.

The V call is TRBV7-2, the J call TRBJ2-1, with D maybe TRBD2 (6 bases). The CDR3 loop spans 15 amino acids. The V gene lost 5 bases and the J gene lost 4 bases, with 15 bases spanning the gap. Germline V gene lookup returns CDR1 SGHTA and CDR2 FQGNSA. The CDR3 bases are TGTGCCAGCAGCCCCGAACCTAGCGCTTACAATGAGCAGTTCTTC. Its protein product is CASSPEPSAYNEQFF.

This sequence joins TRBV7-9 and TRBJ2-1; weak D call: TRBD2 (5 bases). The V gene lost 5 bases and the J gene lost 4 bases, with 21 bases spanning the gap. Germline CDR1 is SEHNR and CDR2 is FQNEAQ (reference sequence). The CDR3 is 17 amino acids. The CDR3 coding sequence is TGTGCCAGCAGCACATTGTTCGGACTCAGCCGATACAATGAGCAGTTCTTC. It is translated as CASSTLFGLSRYNEQFF.

This clone was counted a few times. The chain recombines TRBV11-2 with TRBJ1-1; D ambiguous. Germline V gives CDR1 SGHAT, CDR2 FQNNGV. The CDR3 length is 12 residues. The V end was cut by 4 bases, the J end by 8 bases, with 11 bases between. The chain's CDR3 is CASSSDRWEAFF. The CDR3 nucleotides are TGTGCCAGCAGCTCTGATCGTTGGGAAGCTTTCTTT.

On this clone itself: The sample contains more than one DNA sequence encoding this CDR3. The chain joins TRBV7-6 to TRBJ2-7; TRBD1 is a possible D gene (5 bases). Trimming pared 0 bases from V and 2 bases from J, leaving 5 bases between. The CDR3 totals 13 residues. Per germline, CDR1 SGHVS and CDR2 FNYEAQ. The CDR3 loop reads CASSLARAYEQYF. In DNA form, the CDR3 reads TGTGCCAGCAGCTTAGCCAGGGCCTACGAGCAGTACTTC.

The chain couples TRBV27 to TRBJ1-2, with a tentative D call TRBD1 (6 bases). Between the trimmed V and J ends, which lost 3 bases and 0 bases, there was a span of 14 bases. Germline assignment: CDR1 MNHEY and CDR2 SMNVEV (reference sequence). The CDR3 has 16 amino acids. Here the CDR3 DNA reads TGTGCCAGCAGTTTTAGGACAGCAATAGCTAACTATGGCTACACCTTC. As protein: CASSFRTAIANYGYTF.

The V gene is TRBV15, the J gene TRBJ1-1, with D tentatively TRBD1 (5 bases). Trimming left V 0 bases short and J 4 bases short, with 12 bases between. Germline CDR1 LNHNV, CDR2 YYDKDF (reference sequence). This CDR3 is 15 amino acids long. This chain's CDR3 is CATSRDAGGATEAFF. The CDR3 DNA reads TGTGCCACCAGCAGAGATGCGGGGGGTGCCACTGAAGCTTTCTTT.

The V call is TRBV11-1, the J call TRBJ2-5; D remains unclear. With 5 bases removed from V and 5 bases from J, the gap between germline ends came to 15 bases. Looked up from germline, CDR1 is SGHAT and CDR2 is FQDESV (reference sequence). The CDR3 is 14 amino acids. Here the CDR3 reads CASSPRSYRETQYF. CDR3 nucleotides: TGTGCCAGCAGCCCGCGATCGTACCGGGAGACCCAGTACTTC.

This rearrangement joins TRBV9 to TRBJ2-2; 7 bases agree with TRBD1. V shed 3 bases and J 3 bases; nucleotides not matched to a gene: 11. The CDR3 sequence is 17 residues long. CDR1 and CDR2 (germline): SGDLS, YYNGEE. CDR3 residues: CASSGPIGQGDTGELFF. CDR3 nucleotide sequence: TGTGCCAGCAGCGGGCCGATCGGTCAGGGGGACACCGGGGAGCTGTTTTTT.

This clone came up a few times. The chain uses TRBV27 and TRBJ2-7; possibly TRBD2 for D (6 bases). The CDR3 covers 13 residues. Germline V CDR1 and CDR2: MNHEY, SMNVEV (reference sequence). V was pared by 5 bases and J by 2 bases, with 10 bases between. CDR3 sequence reads: CASSRRGTYEQYF. The DNA of the CDR3 is TGTGCCAGCAGTAGACGGGGGACCTACGAGCAGTACTTC.

The chain joins TRBV7-9 to TRBJ2-5; TRBD2 matches 12 bases. Germline CDR1 SEHNR, CDR2 FQNEAQ (reference sequence). V trimming: 5 bases; J trimming: 5 bases; junction bases outside the gene matches: 6. This CDR3 comprises 15 residues. CDR3 bases: TGTGCCAGCAGCCCTAGCGGGAGGGTTGGCGAGACCCAGTACTTC. Translating it yields CASSPSGRVGETQYF.

The rearrangement joins TRBV15 to TRBJ2-7; maybe TRBD2 (6 bases). Germline CDR1 is LNHNV and CDR2 is YYDKDF (reference sequence). The CDR3 sequence is 19 residues long. Trimming removed 9 bases from V and 1 base from J, with 31 bases in between. In nucleotides, the CDR3 is TGTGCCACGGGGTACCGGGAGTCCATGGGCGGGGAGGAGTCCTACGAGCAGTACTTC. Translating gives CATGYRESMGGEESYEQYF.

This clone has only one observation. Here the CDR3 reads CASSEHTGTGTEAFF. CDR3 nucleotides: TGTGCCAGCAGCGAACATACAGGGACGGGCACTGAAGCTTTCTTT. This chain joins TRBV11-2 and TRBJ1-1; the D gene is possibly TRBD1 (6 bases). Trimming shortened V by 5 bases and J by 4 bases, and 17 bases separated the two germline ends. Germline loops: CDR1 SGHAT, CDR2 FQNNGV. This CDR3 has 15 residues.

V gene TRBV10-3 combines with J gene TRBJ2-7; possibly TRBD2 for D (6 bases). The CDR3 is 13 residues long. The germline V and J ends were trimmed by 8 bases and 7 bases, with 18 bases remaining between them. Germline V CDR1 and CDR2: ENHRY, SYGVKD. DNA of the CDR3: TGTGCCATCGGCGGGAACCTAGGCGGGGAGCAGTACTTC. As protein: CAIGGNLGGEQYF.

As regards this clone: This specimen includes other DNA sequences encoding the same CDR3. This sequence joins TRBV7-3 and TRBJ2-1; D gene ambiguous. From germline, CDR1 is SGHTA and CDR2 FQGTGA. CDR3 length equals 12 residues. Deletions cut 3 bases from V and 7 bases from J, with 7 bases between. CDR3 DNA sequence: TGTGCCAGCAGCTTTTTGGGTAATGAGCAGTTCTTC. Translation gives CASSFLGNEQFF.

The J gene is TRBJ1-6, the V gene TRBV2; D is ambiguous. The CDR3 consists of 15 residues. Trimming pared 2 bases from V and 10 bases from J, leaving 15 bases between. The germline V gene has CDR1 SNHLY and CDR2 FYNNEI. CDR3 bases: TGTGCCAGCAGTGAATCGGCCAGGAACGTCTCACCCCTCCACTTT. Its protein is CASSESARNVSPLHF.

This chain links TRBV9 with TRBJ2-1; the match to TRBD2 covers 8 bases. Germline CDR1 is SGDLS and CDR2 is YYNGEE. CDR3 length: 16 residues. The ends lost 4 bases at V and 9 bases at J; junction bases unmatched: 15. CDR3 in DNA: TGTGCCAGCAGCTCTTCTCTACCGGGACTAGAGTTTGAGCAGTTCTTC. It specifies CASSSSLPGLEFEQFF.

This chain joins TRBV25-1 and TRBJ2-5; 16 bases agree with TRBD2. The ends lost 3 bases at V and 6 bases at J; junction bases unmatched: 10. The CDR3 consists of 18 residues. Germline V gene sequence: CDR1 MGHDK, CDR2 SYGVNS. The CDR3 nucleotides are TGTGCCAGCAGTGAGGGACTAGCGGGAGGGCCGGGCTGGCAGACCCAGTACTTC. Residues: CASSEGLAGGPGWQTQYF.

This clone was counted once. The chain's CDR3 is CASGRLAGGTTDTQYF. Here the CDR3 DNA reads TGCGCCAGCGGAAGACTAGCGGGAGGGACCACAGATACGCAGTATTTT. This chain connects TRBV5-1 to TRBJ2-3; TRBD2 matches 14 bases. The germline gives CDR1 SGHRS, CDR2 YFSETQ. The CDR3 covers 16 residues. V dropped 7 bases and J dropped 2; count of bases not matched to a gene: 6.

The V gene is TRBV5-1, the J gene TRBJ1-2, with D possibly matching TRBD1 (5 bases). This CDR3 has 14 amino acids. The V end lost 4 bases, the J end lost 4 bases, and 14 bases lay between the germline ends. Germline CDR1 and CDR2: SGHRS and YFSETQ. The CDR3 loop reads CASSLGDFPYGYTF. CDR3 DNA: TGCGCCAGCAGCCTAGGGGACTTCCCCTATGGCTACACCTTC.

The chain's CDR3 is CASSSRDSVYNEQFF. The CDR3 DNA follows: TGTGCCAGCAGCTCCCGGGACTCGGTCTACAATGAGCAGTTCTTC. The chain has TRBV11-3 and TRBJ2-1; a possible D gene is TRBD2 (6 bases). The germline V gene has CDR1 SGHNT and CDR2 YENEEA. The CDR3 extends over 15 amino acids. V dropped 4 bases and J dropped 3 bases, with 13 bases sitting between them.

Here the CDR3 DNA reads TGTGCCAGCAGCTTAATGTACGAGCGGAGAAACACCGGGGAGCTGTTTTTT. Translated: CASSLMYERRNTGELFF. The V and J genes are TRBV7-3 and TRBJ2-2; perhaps TRBD2 as D (5 bases). The CDR3 length is 17 residues. The V and J ends lost 1 base and 2 bases respectively, with 14 bases between them. Germline loops: CDR1 SGHTA, CDR2 FQGTGA.

With respect to this clone: Other DNA sequences in the sample encode the same CDR3. The rearrangement uses TRBV29-1 and TRBJ1-1; the D is unclear. Germline values: CDR1 SQVTM, CDR2 ANQGSEA. The CDR3 is 11 residues long. The V end was cut by 6 bases, the J end by 4 bases, with 9 bases between. CDR3 bases: TGCAGCGTAGCGGAAGGCACTGAAGCTTTCTTT. Amino acids: CSVAEGTEAFF.

This sequence joins TRBV11-2 and TRBJ1-3, with unresolved D. Trimming took 7 bases from V and 3 from J, leaving 13 bases between them. The CDR3 spans 14 residues. The germline V gene has CDR1 SGHAT and CDR2 FQNNGV. CDR3 sequence reads: CASTPALNGNTIYF. In DNA form, the CDR3 reads TGTGCCAGCACCCCGGCGCTAAATGGAAACACCATATATTTT.

The chain couples TRBV6-1 to TRBJ2-7, with D perhaps TRBD2 (7 bases). The V gene's germline CDR1 is MNHNS and CDR2 SASEGT. V was shortened by 3 bases and J by 1 base, with 10 bases between the two germline ends. CDR3 length equals 14 residues. CDR3 DNA: TGTGCCAGCAGTGAGGGGGGGCCTTCCTACGAGCAGTACTTC. It specifies CASSEGGPSYEQYF.